This TCR beta chain was sequenced for a study of T-cell reconstitution after alpha-beta-depleted transplantation in children. This clonotype showed up many times. Molecular barcoding with unique molecular identifiers was used for the TCRbeta library. One entry per CDR3 protein results from TCRdb running MiXCR on the PCR reads. The data show around 340,000 distinct CDR3 sequences, 13% seen once. The CDR3 length is 13 residues. Germline lookup yields CDR1 SEHNR and CDR2 FQNEAQ (reference sequence). The V end was cut by 1 base, the J end by 2 bases, with 5 bases between. The source of this sequence is a human donor who donated a stem cell graft to a child with Fanconi anemia. This specimen was PBMCs, taken from the stem cell graft. The chain uses TRBV7-9 and TRBJ2-5; no clear D gene. CDR3 amino acids: CASSLVSQETQYF. In DNA, the CDR3 is TGTGCCAGCAGCTTAGTCTCGCAAGAGACCCAGTACTTC.